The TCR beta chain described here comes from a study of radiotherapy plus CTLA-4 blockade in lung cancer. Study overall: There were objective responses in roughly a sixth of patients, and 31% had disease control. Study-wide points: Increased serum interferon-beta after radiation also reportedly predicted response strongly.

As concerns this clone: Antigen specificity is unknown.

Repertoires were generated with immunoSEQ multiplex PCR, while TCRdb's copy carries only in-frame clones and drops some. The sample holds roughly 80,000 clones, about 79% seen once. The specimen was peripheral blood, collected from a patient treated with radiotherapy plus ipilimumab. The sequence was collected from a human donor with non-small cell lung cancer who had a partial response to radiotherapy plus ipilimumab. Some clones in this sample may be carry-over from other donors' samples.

The CDR3 bases are TGTGCCAGCAGCCTAGCGGGAGGGCGGGACAATGAGCAGTTCTTC. This codes for CASSLAGGRDNEQFF. The chain couples TRBV7-3 to TRBJ2-1; 12 bases fit TRBD2. V was pared by 5 bases and J by 5 bases, with 4 bases of the junction left unmatched. This CDR3 region has 15 residues. Germline CDR1 and CDR2: SGHTA and FQGTGA. The variable domain in full, completed from reference TRBV7-3 and TRBJ2-1, reads GAGVSQTPSNKVTEKGKYVELRCDPISGHTALYWYRQSLGQGPEFLIYFQGTGAADDSGLPNDRFFAVRPEGSVSTLKIQRTERGDSAVYLCASSLAGGRDNEQFFGPGTRLTVL.